The 28 T cell receptor beta chains given below trace back to one sample, sequenced in a study of T cells in Graves' hyperthyroidism and ophthalmopathy. Amplified regions were TCR beta CDR3 sequences from RNA transcripts. The study used the HTBI primer set for a first-round RT-PCR of the TCR CDR3. Via MiXCR, TCRdb re-called the multiplex PCR reads, giving one row per CDR3 protein. The repertoire includes roughly 350,000 distinct CDR3 sequences, roughly an eighth of them detected once, and about a third sits in the top ten. Sequencing was performed on blood. Source of these receptors: a woman between 35 and 50 years old with Graves' ophthalmopathy.

This clonotype was detected many times. The rearrangement links TRBV7-9 to TRBJ2-2; 8 nucleotides align to TRBD1. This CDR3 has 15 amino acids. Germline CDR1 and CDR2: SEHNR and FQNEAQ (reference sequence). V was clipped by 5 bases and J by 2 bases; unmatched bases: 4. The CDR3 sequence is CASSRQGHNTGELFF. For the CDR3, the DNA is TGTGCCAGCAGCCGACAGGGGCACAACACCGGGGAGCTGTTTTTT.

This clonotype was recorded at least ten times. J is TRBJ2-1 and V is TRBV7-6, with D possibly being TRBD1 or TRBD2 (5 bases each). The germline gives CDR1 SGHVS, CDR2 FNYEAQ. The CDR3 totals 12 residues. The V end was cut by 5 bases, the J end by 10 bases, with 12 bases between. The CDR3 sequence: CASSQAGTEQFF. The CDR3 DNA is TGTGCCAGCAGCCAAGCCGGGACGGAGCAGTTCTTC.

In this sample, this clonotype turned up many times. The genes are TRBV29-1 and TRBJ2-7, with TRBD1 matching over 9 bases. The germline V gene has CDR1 SQVTM and CDR2 ANQGSEA. Trimming cost V 7 bases and J 6 bases; bases outside gene matches: 10. The length of the CDR3 is 13 residues. The CDR3 loop reads CSGGQGSFSEQYF. In DNA, the CDR3 is TGCAGCGGGGGACAGGGTTCATTTTCCGAGCAGTACTTC.

The rearrangement joins TRBV19 to TRBJ2-4; D is possibly TRBD1 (5 bases). The V end lost 6 bases, the J end lost 0 bases, and 18 bases lay between the germline ends. The germline CDR1 and CDR2 sequences are LNHDA and SQIVND (reference sequence). This CDR3 is built from 17 residues. CDR3 loop: CASSHLVAQGAKNIQYF. Here the CDR3 DNA reads TGTGCCAGTAGCCACCTGGTGGCCCAGGGAGCCAAAAACATTCAGTACTTC.

The chain uses TRBV13 and TRBJ1-6; TRBD1 agrees at 9 bases. CDR1 and CDR2 (germline): PRHDT, FYEKMQ (reference sequence). V shed 5 bases, J shed 8 bases, and the junction held 4 bases outside the gene matches. The CDR3 covers 14 residues. The CDR3 protein is CASSPGQGYSPLHF. The CDR3 region has the DNA TGTGCCAGCAGCCCGGGACAGGGTTATTCACCCCTCCACTTT.

There are many counts of this clonotype. Mismatch with germline at one junction end may stem from a read error. The chain uses TRBV10-2 and TRBJ2-5, with 8 positions matching TRBD1. In germline, CDR1 is WSHSY, CDR2 SAAADI. The CDR3 extends over 13 amino acids. CDR3 sequence: CASSEVTQGGQDF. For the CDR3, the DNA is TGCGCCAGCAGTGAAGTCACTCAGGGGGGACAGGACTTC.

This clonotype has more than one count but fewer than ten. V is TRBV19 and J is TRBJ1-5; D is possibly TRBD1 (5 bases). The germline CDR1 and CDR2 sequences are LNHDA and SQIVND (reference sequence). The CDR3 totals 12 residues. V was clipped by 7 bases and J by 10 bases, with 14 bases between them. Here the CDR3 DNA reads TGTGCCAGTAACGGGGGGGTCGGCCCCCAGCATTTT. It is translated as CASNGGVGPQHF. The full variable domain, completed using reference TRBV19 and TRBJ1-5, is DGGITQSPKYLFRKEGQNVTLSCEQNLNHDAMYWYRQDPGQGLRLIYYSQIVNDFQKGDIAEGYSVSREKKESFPLTVTSAQKNPTAFYLCASNGGVGPQHFGDGTRLSIL.

V gene TRBV2 combines with J gene TRBJ1-2; the D gene is possibly TRBD1 (5 bases). Trimming took off 7 bases at V and 6 bases at J, with 12 bases between the two ends. CDR3 length: 12 amino acids. Germline V lookup: CDR1 SNHLY, CDR2 FYNNEI. CDR3 in amino acids: CASTDSPDGYTF. The CDR3, as DNA: TGTGCCAGCACAGACAGCCCCGATGGCTACACCTTC.

This clonotype was observed a handful of times. This sequence joins TRBV3-1 and TRBJ2-1; 13 bases are a match to TRBD2. V trimming: 4 bases; J trimming: 3 bases; junction bases outside the gene matches: 3. This CDR3 spans 16 amino acids. Germline V gene data show CDR1 as LGHDT and CDR2 as YNNKEL (reference sequence). The CDR3 protein is CASSPRLAGGYNEQFF. The CDR3 DNA reads TGTGCCAGCAGCCCACGACTAGCGGGGGGCTACAATGAGCAGTTCTTC.

The chain recombines TRBV20-1 with TRBJ1-4; no clear D. This CDR3 has 15 residues. The germline V gene encodes CDR1 DFQATT and CDR2 SNEGSKA (reference sequence). V was clipped by 0 bases and J by 5 bases, with 13 bases between them. CDR3 coding DNA: TGCAGTGCTAGAGATCTCGGGCCGGGGAATGAAAAACTGTTTTTT. Its protein is CSARDLGPGNEKLFF.

This clonotype was seen a few times. J is TRBJ2-1 and V is TRBV20-1; D might be TRBD1 (6 bases). Germline loops: CDR1 DFQATT, CDR2 SNEGSKA (reference sequence). Trimming pared 3 bases from V and 7 bases from J, leaving 13 bases between. This CDR3 has 13 residues. CDR3 coding DNA: TGCAGTGCTAGGGGCAGGGGATGGAATGAGCAGTTCTTC. This sequence encodes CSARGRGWNEQFF.

The chain links TRBV19 to TRBJ2-7, with D uncertain. CDR1 LNHDA and CDR2 SQIVND come from the germline V gene (reference sequence). Trimming left V 5 bases short and J 2 bases short, with 7 bases between. There are 12 residues in the CDR3. The CDR3 region is CASSARPYEQYF. CDR3 DNA sequence: TGTGCCAGTAGTGCCCGACCCTACGAGCAGTACTTC.

This clonotype was seen at least ten times. The chain recombines TRBV11-1 with TRBJ2-7, with 9 bases lining up with TRBD1. The CDR3 is made up of 15 amino acids. From germline, CDR1 is SGHAT and CDR2 FQDESV (reference sequence). V was pared by 5 bases and J by 0 bases, with 5 bases of the junction left unmatched. The CDR3 here is CASSPGTGSSYEQYF. CDR3 in DNA: TGTGCCAGCAGCCCGGGGACAGGGAGCTCCTACGAGCAGTACTTC.

This clonotype was seen many times. The chain couples TRBV2 to TRBJ2-5, with TRBD2 as a possible D gene (6 bases). With 9 bases removed from V and 5 bases from J, the gap between germline ends came to 10 bases. This CDR3 spans 11 amino acids. The germline CDR1 and CDR2 sequences are SNHLY and FYNNEI. The CDR3 protein is CARGSGETQYF. In DNA form, the CDR3 reads TGTGCCAGAGGGAGCGGGGAGACCCAGTACTTC.

The sample holds many counts of this clonotype. The chain is built from TRBV10-2 and TRBJ2-1, with D perhaps given as TRBD1 or TRBD2 (6 bases each). Germline CDR1 WSHSY, CDR2 SAAADI. CDR3 size: 15 residues. V lost 4 bases and J lost 8, with 18 bases in between. The CDR3 DNA sequence: TGCGCCAGCAGTGGTGGTGAAGGGGGGAAGTATGAGCAGTTCTTC. This gives the protein CASSGGEGGKYEQFF.

This clonotype was detected many times. The chain couples TRBV11-2 to TRBJ2-1, with 11 positions matching TRBD2. J gave up 0 bases and V 3 bases, and 16 bases lay outside the gene matches. This CDR3 region has 21 residues. Per germline, CDR1 SGHAT and CDR2 FQNNGV. This CDR3 is CASSFRVRVAGGMSSYNEQFF. CDR3 DNA: TGTGCCAGCAGCTTTCGGGTCCGAGTAGCGGGAGGGATGAGCTCCTACAATGAGCAGTTCTTC.

The V call is TRBV30, the J call TRBJ1-5, with 9 bases that match TRBD1. This CDR3 is 13 amino acids long. The germline V gene encodes CDR1 GTSNPN and CDR2 SVGIG (reference sequence). The V segment lost 3 bases and the J segment 5 bases; nucleotides outside the gene matches: 2. The chain's CDR3 is CAWSRQGDQPQHF. CDR3 in DNA: TGTGCCTGGAGCAGACAGGGGGATCAGCCCCAGCATTTT.

This clonotype was recorded at least ten times. This chain uses TRBV12-3 or TRBV12-4 with TRBJ1-5, with D uncertain. Trimming pared 3 bases from V and 6 bases from J, leaving 12 bases between. CDR3 length: 14 amino acids. The CDR3 DNA follows: TGTGCCAGCAGTTTTCTGGGCCGTGGTCAGCCCCAGCATTTT. It translates to CASSFLGRGQPQHF.

This clonotype was observed at least ten times. V is TRBV2 and J is TRBJ1-2; no firm D call. The germline CDR1 and CDR2 sequences are SNHLY and FYNNEI. Trimming removed 8 bases at V and 1 base at J, with 11 bases between. The CDR3 has 13 residues. The CDR3 sequence is CASRTDNNYGYTF. The CDR3 DNA is TGTGCCAGCCGAACAGACAATAACTATGGCTACACCTTC.

This clonotype came up many times. The chain combines TRBV5-1 with TRBJ2-1; tentatively, D is TRBD1 (6 bases). Trimming left V 6 bases short and J 6 bases short, with 16 bases between. CDR1 SGHRS and CDR2 YFSETQ come from the germline V gene. This CDR3 has 14 residues. The CDR3 here is CASTLGQTINEQFF. CDR3 DNA: TGCGCCAGCACCCTTGGACAGACCATCAATGAGCAGTTCTTC.

This clonotype showed up many times. The J gene is TRBJ2-1, the V gene TRBV6-1, with TRBD1 matching over 10 bases. With 4 bases clipped from V and 6 bases from J, the junction kept 9 bases outside the gene matches. Germline-derived CDR1 and CDR2 are MNHNS and SASEGT. This CDR3 is 16 amino acids long. The CDR3 reads CASSVKKGTGANEQFF. DNA for the CDR3: TGTGCCAGCAGTGTCAAAAAAGGGACAGGGGCCAATGAGCAGTTCTTC.

The V call is TRBV18, the J call TRBJ1-3; maybe TRBD1 (5 bases). V lost 3 bases, J lost 1 base, and 13 bases lay in between. The CDR3 has 16 amino acids. CDR1 and CDR2 (germline): KGHSH, LQKENI. The CDR3 loop is CASSPSEGSSGNTIYF. The CDR3, as DNA: TGTGCCAGCTCACCCTCTGAGGGGTCTTCTGGAAACACCATATATTTT.

This clonotype was seen only a few times. This clone may be a read error of a much larger clone one base away. The gene calls are TRBV27 and TRBJ1-1, with D perhaps TRBD1 (5 bases). Germline CDR1 reads MNHEY; CDR2 reads SMNVEV (reference sequence). This CDR3 contains 14 residues. The CDR3: CACSRDSWNTEAFF. The CDR3, as DNA: TGTGCCTGCAGTCGAGACAGCTGGAACACTGAAGCTTTCTTT.

About this clonotype: Sequence at one end of the junction differs from germline and may be a read error. The chain uses TRBV19 and TRBJ1-1; 7 bases are a match to TRBD1. The CDR3 consists of 16 residues. Germline V lookup: CDR1 LNHDA, CDR2 SQIVND (reference sequence). This CDR3 reads CTSSRDSLTGWTEAFF. The CDR3 nucleotides are TGTACCAGTAGCCGGGATTCCTTGACAGGGTGGACTGAAGCTTTCTTT. The full variable domain, its missing parts supplied by reference TRBV19 and TRBJ1-1, is DGGITQSPKYLFRKEGQNVTLSCEQNLNHDAMYWYRQDPGQGLRLIYYSQIVNDFQKGDIAEGYSVSREKKESFPLTVTSAQKNPTAFYLCTSSRDSLTGWTEAFFGQGTRLTVV.

The rearrangement uses TRBV11-2 and TRBJ2-1; possibly TRBD2 for D (5 bases). The CDR3 has 17 residues. V was trimmed by 1 base and J by 5 bases, leaving 18 bases between them. Germline CDR1 SGHAT, CDR2 FQNNGV. The CDR3: CASSLGWSRPRDNEQFF. CDR3 coding DNA: TGTGCCAGCAGCTTAGGTTGGAGTCGGCCGCGGGACAATGAGCAGTTCTTC.

This clonotype has ten or more counts. The V gene is TRBV2, the J gene TRBJ2-1; D not certain. Looked up from germline, CDR1 is SNHLY and CDR2 is FYNNEI. The germline V and J ends were trimmed by 7 bases and 6 bases, with 10 bases remaining between them. The CDR3 has 12 residues. CDR3 coding DNA: TGTGCCAGCAAATTAATCATCAATGAGCAGTTCTTC. Translated, it gives CASKLIINEQFF.

This clonotype was seen repeatedly, ten times or more. The chain joins TRBV7-2 to TRBJ2-7; the match to TRBD1 covers 8 bases. Germline-derived CDR1 and CDR2 are SGHTA and FQGNSA. This CDR3 is built from 13 residues. J gave up 0 bases and V 7 bases, and 2 bases lay outside the gene matches. Here the CDR3 DNA reads TGTGCCAGCACGGGACAGGCCTCCTACGAGCAGTACTTC. This codes for CASTGQASYEQYF.

There are many counts of this clonotype. The chain couples TRBV6-1 to TRBJ1-6; the D is unclear. Trimming removed 7 bases from V and 4 bases from J, with 5 bases in between. Germline-derived CDR1 and CDR2 are MNHNS and SASEGT. This CDR3 has 12 amino acids. Written as DNA, the CDR3 is TGTGCCAGCACCTATTATAATTCACCCCTCCACTTT. It specifies CASTYYNSPLHF.